The rows below give T cell receptor beta chains drawn from one sample of a study of siplizumab effects on memory and regulatory T cells. Here immunoSEQ multiplex PCR was the method, and the copy in TCRdb shows in-frame clones only, minus some. The profile covers 60,000 to 80,000 clones, with 70% to 90% appearing a single time and approximately 3.8% taken by the ten largest. Sequenced input: memory CD4+ T cells sorted from blood. The source of these receptors is a human donor in good health. Both conserved end residues are part of each CDR3. A D gene is named only where the DNA matches it firmly. Clone size appears in some rows only: once, few, many, or a class for an expanded clone.

D,size,J,V,CDR3,DNA
TRBD1,-,TRBJ2-7,TRBV6-5,CASSYTRTGGSYEQYF,TGTGCCAGCAGTTACACCCGGACAGGGGGCAGCTACGAGCAGTACTTC
TRBD1,-,TRBJ2-7,TRBV7-3,CASSPDRGLGEQYF,TGTGCCAGCAGCCCCGACAGGGGGCTAGGAGAGCAGTACTTC
-,-,TRBJ2-1,TRBV7-9,CASSTPGAPTTRGNEQFF,TGTGCCAGCAGCACGCCGGGGGCGCCGACGACTAGAGGTAATGAGCAGTTCTTC
-,-,TRBJ1-5,TRBV19,CASSIWAISNQPQHF,TGTGCCAGTAGTATATGGGCAATTAGCAATCAGCCCCAGCATTTT
TRBD1,-,TRBJ1-4,TRBV6-5,CASSSRNRGREKLFF,TGTGCCAGCAGTTCCCGCAACAGGGGGCGAGAAAAACTGTTTTTT
-,-,TRBJ2-7,TRBV7-9,CASSEIGGSDEQYF,TGTGCCAGCAGCGAAATTGGGGGGAGCGACGAGCAGTACTTC
TRBD2,-,TRBJ2-3,TRBV11-1,CASSLAGGRTDTQYF,TGTGCCAGCAGCTTAGCGGGAGGGAGGACAGATACGCAGTATTTT
TRBD1,-,TRBJ1-5,TRBV5-1,CASSPDRGNQPQHF,TGCGCCAGCAGCCCGGACAGGGGAAATCAGCCCCAGCATTTT
TRBD1,-,TRBJ1-4,TRBV15,CATSRSQGQGDEKLFF,TGTGCCACCAGCAGGTCCCAGGGGCAGGGGGATGAAAAACTGTTTTTT
TRBD1,-,TRBJ2-7,TRBV5-1,CASSLDRGWAQYF,TGCGCCAGCAGCTTGGACAGGGGGTGGGCGCAGTACTTC
-,-,TRBJ2-3,TRBV7-3,CASSFDRDTQYF,TGTGCCAGCAGCTTTGACAGAGATACGCAGTATTTT
TRBD2,-,TRBJ2-7,TRBV28,CASSTETSGSYEQYF,TGTGCCAGCAGTACCGAGACTAGCGGCTCCTACGAGCAGTACTTC
-,-,TRBJ1-4,TRBV5-6,CASSLYGGSEFF,TGTGCCAGCAGCTTGTATGGGGGTTCGGAGTTTTTT
TRBD1,-,TRBJ1-1,TRBV6-5,CASSYSGTGRSAFF,TGTGCCAGCAGTTACTCCGGGACAGGGAGATCGGCTTTCTTT
-,-,TRBJ2-7,TRBV12-5,CASLGNYEQYF,TGTGCTAGCCTCGGGAACTACGAGCAGTACTTC
-,-,TRBJ2-2,TRBV19,CASSIQGSGELFF,TGTGCCAGTAGTATTCAGGGGTCCGGGGAGCTGTTTTTT
-,few,TRBJ1-6,TRBV2,CASRRGSSLNSPLHF,TGTGCCAGCAGGCGGGGCTCCTCCCTTAATTCACCCCTCCACTTT
TRBD1,-,TRBJ1-2,TRBV5-1,CASSLLDRAYGYTF,TGCGCCAGCAGCTTATTGGACAGGGCCTATGGCTACACCTTC
-,once,TRBJ2-1,TRBV13,CASSPWRGVVAPSNEQFF,TGTGCCAGCAGTCCGTGGCGTGGGGTGGTGGCCCCTTCCAATGAGCAGTTCTTC
TRBD2,-,TRBJ2-3,TRBV9,CASSVGAGGPADTQYF,TGTGCCAGCAGCGTAGGTGCGGGAGGGCCTGCAGATACGCAGTATTTT
-,-,TRBJ1-2,TRBV30,CACPTSGTKYGYTF,TGTGCCTGTCCTACCTCCGGGACCAAATATGGCTACACCTTC
-,-,TRBJ2-7,TRBV6-5,CASSSPLSGEQYF,TGTGCCAGCAGTTCCCCCCTCTCTGGAGAGCAGTACTTC
-,-,TRBJ1-2,TRBV11-1,CASSGDRSVNYGYTF,TGTGCCAGCAGCGGAGACAGATCGGTTAACTATGGCTACACCTTC
TRBD1,-,TRBJ2-3,TRBV27,CATSNGQGNADTQYF,TGTGCCACCTCAAACGGACAGGGCAACGCAGATACGCAGTATTTT
-,-,TRBJ2-2,TRBV7-9,CASYRAGQNTGELFF,TGTGCCAGCTACCGGGCGGGACAGAACACCGGGGAGCTGTTTTTT
-,-,TRBJ2-3,TRBV30,CAWSIGDTQYF,TGTGCCTGGAGTATAGGAGATACGCAGTATTTT
-,few,TRBJ2-2,TRBV7-2,CASSLSGTTGELFF,TGTGCCAGCAGCTTAAGTGGAACAACCGGGGAGCTGTTTTTT
-,-,TRBJ2-5,TRBV5-4,CASSSNPTIRQETQYF,TGTGCCAGCAGCTCCAACCCGACTATACGTCAAGAGACCCAGTACTTC
TRBD1,-,TRBJ1-2,TRBV7-2,CASSSRTGGDSNYGYTF,TGTGCCAGCAGCTCCCGGACAGGGGGCGACTCCAACTATGGCTACACCTTC
-,-,TRBJ1-5,TRBV5-6,CASSFFGGIQPQHF,TGTGCCAGCAGCTTTTTCGGGGGCATACAGCCCCAGCATTTT
TRBD2,-,TRBJ2-3,TRBV11-2,CASSSLAGGTDTQYF,TGTGCCAGCAGCAGCCTAGCGGGGGGCACAGATACGCAGTATTTT